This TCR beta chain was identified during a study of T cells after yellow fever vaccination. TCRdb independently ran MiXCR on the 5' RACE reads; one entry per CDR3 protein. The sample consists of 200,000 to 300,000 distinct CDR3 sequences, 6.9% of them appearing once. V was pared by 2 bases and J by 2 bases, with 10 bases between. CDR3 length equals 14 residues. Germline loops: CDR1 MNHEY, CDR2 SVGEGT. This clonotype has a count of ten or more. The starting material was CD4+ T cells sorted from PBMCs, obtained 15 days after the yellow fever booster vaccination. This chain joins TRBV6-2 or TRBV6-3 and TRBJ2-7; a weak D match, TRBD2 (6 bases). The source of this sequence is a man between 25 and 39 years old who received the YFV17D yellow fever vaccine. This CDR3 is CASSYGQRAYEQYF. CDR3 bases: TGTGCCAGCAGTTACGGCCAGCGGGCCTACGAGCAGTACTTC.